This TCR beta chain appears in the sequencing data of a study of post-analysis software for immune sequencing data. Comments on this clonotype: The antigen is not known.

Germline lookup yields CDR1 MNHEY and CDR2 SMNVEV (reference sequence). Trimming pared 5 bases from V and 6 bases from J, leaving 19 bases between. This CDR3 is 15 amino acids long. Included in the TCR beta cDNA libraries were unique molecular identifiers. TCRdb re-analysed the PCR reads in MiXCR, keeping a single row per CDR3 protein. This table holds about 200,000 distinct CDR3 sequences, 25% to 35% found once. General study results and limits: Patients used about 5 TRBV segments, including TRBV5-6, TRBV5-1 and TRBV20-1, more often than controls.

The source is a girl aged 2-17 years with multiple sclerosis. The gene calls are TRBV27 and TRBJ1-1; D perhaps matches TRBD1 (6 bases). Source material: blood. CDR3 DNA sequence: TGTGCCAGCAGTGACTTGTTTTCAGGGGATTCTGAAGCTTTCTTT. This translates into CASSDLFSGDSEAFF.